Reported below is one T cell receptor (beta chain). This specimen comes from a study of blood T cell repertoires in COVID-19. Study-level background: The samples span acute and convalescent COVID-19 from the United States, Italy and Spain.

As originally analysed: Reference gene primer amplification gave estimated nucleated cell counts. The protocol was immunoSEQ multiplex PCR, while the TCRdb copy is restricted to in-frame clones and leaves out a portion. V and J calls and clone size are as listed in that table; D and trimming were resolved from the DNA. The data show roughly 240,000 clones, with roughly 80% seen just once and approximately 4.8% held by the top ten. The sample comprised peripheral blood. The clonotype comes from a woman between 70 and 85 years old with acute or convalescent COVID-19.

The DNA of the CDR3 is TGCGCCAGCAGCCCGGACAGGGGAGCACCCCTCCACTTT. Translated, it gives CASSPDRGAPLHF. The rearrangement uses TRBV10-1 and TRBJ1-6, with 9 bases matching TRBD1. The germline gives CDR1 WNHNN, CDR2 SYGVQD (reference sequence). V lost 6 bases to trimming and J lost 11 bases; unmatched junction nucleotides: 5. The CDR3 is 13 amino acids.